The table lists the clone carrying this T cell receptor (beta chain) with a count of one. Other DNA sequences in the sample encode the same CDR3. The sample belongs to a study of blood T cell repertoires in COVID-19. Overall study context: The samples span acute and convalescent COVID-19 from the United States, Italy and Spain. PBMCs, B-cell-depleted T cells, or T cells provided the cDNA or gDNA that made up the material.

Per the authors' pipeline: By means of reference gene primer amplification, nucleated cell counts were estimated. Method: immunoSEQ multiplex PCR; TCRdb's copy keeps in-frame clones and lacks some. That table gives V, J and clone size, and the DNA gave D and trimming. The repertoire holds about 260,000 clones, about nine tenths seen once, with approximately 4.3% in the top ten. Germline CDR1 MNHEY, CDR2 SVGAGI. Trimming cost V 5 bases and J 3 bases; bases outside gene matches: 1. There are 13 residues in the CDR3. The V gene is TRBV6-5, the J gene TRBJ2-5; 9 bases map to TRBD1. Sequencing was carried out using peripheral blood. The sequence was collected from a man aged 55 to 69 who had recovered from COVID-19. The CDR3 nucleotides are TGTGCCAGCAGTAGGGACAGGGAAGAGACCCAGTACTTC. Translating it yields CASSRDREETQYF.